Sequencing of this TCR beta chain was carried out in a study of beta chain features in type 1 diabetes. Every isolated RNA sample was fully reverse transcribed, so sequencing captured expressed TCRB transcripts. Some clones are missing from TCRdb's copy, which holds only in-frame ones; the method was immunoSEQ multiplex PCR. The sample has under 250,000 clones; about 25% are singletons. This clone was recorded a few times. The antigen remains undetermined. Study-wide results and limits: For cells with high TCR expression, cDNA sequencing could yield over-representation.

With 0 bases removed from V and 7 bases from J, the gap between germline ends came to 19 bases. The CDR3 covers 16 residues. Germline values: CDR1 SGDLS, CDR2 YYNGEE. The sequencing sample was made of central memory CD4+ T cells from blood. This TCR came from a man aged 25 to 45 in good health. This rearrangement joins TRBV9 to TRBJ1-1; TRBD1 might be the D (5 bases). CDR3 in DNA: TGTGCCAGCAGCGTAGGGGTAAGAGGGGACGAGGGTGAAGCTTTCTTT. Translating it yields CASSVGVRGDEGEAFF.